Listed below are T cell receptor beta chains from one sample, sequenced in a study of T cells in Graves' hyperthyroidism and ophthalmopathy. TCRdb fed the multiplex PCR reads into MiXCR, producing one record per CDR3 protein. The sample lists hundreds of thousands of distinct CDR3 sequences; around 15% were seen once. Sequencing was done on a sample of blood. These receptors came from a woman younger than 45 with Graves' hyperthyroidism. Each CDR3 is given with its conserved first and last residue. The D gene is left open where the match is weak. The size entry is marked missing in some rows and otherwise reads once, few, many or a size class.

v_call: TRBV30; d_call: TRBD1; clone_size: -; j_call: TRBJ1-4; cdr3_aa: CAWTIQGGIEKLFF; cdr3_nt: TGTGCCTGGACGATTCAGGGGGGTATTGAAAAACTGTTTTTT
v_call: TRBV7-2; d_call: -; clone_size: -; j_call: TRBJ2-7; cdr3_aa: CASSLSGVQYF; cdr3_nt: TGTGCCAGCAGCTTATCGGGTGTGCAGTACTTC
v_call: TRBV29-1; d_call: -; clone_size: few; j_call: TRBJ2-2; cdr3_aa: CSVECDTGELFF; cdr3_nt: TGCAGCGTTGAATGTGACACCGGGGAGCTGTTTTTT
v_call: TRBV11-2; d_call: -; clone_size: many; j_call: TRBJ1-4; cdr3_aa: CASSLGYNEKLFF; cdr3_nt: TGTGCCAGCAGCTTGGGATATAATGAAAAACTGTTTTTT
v_call: TRBV3-1; d_call: -; clone_size: -; j_call: TRBJ2-7; cdr3_aa: CTSSHGTDYEQYF; cdr3_nt: TGTACCAGCAGCCACGGGACGGACTACGAGCAGTACTTC
v_call: TRBV30; d_call: TRBD1; clone_size: few; j_call: TRBJ1-2; cdr3_aa: CAWSAHGTGELYGYTF; cdr3_nt: TGTGCCTGGAGCGCTCACGGGACAGGGGAACTCTATGGCTACACCTTC
v_call: TRBV6-1; d_call: -; clone_size: many; j_call: TRBJ2-7; cdr3_aa: CASRSPGGPLSYEQYF; cdr3_nt: TGTGCCAGCAGATCCCCCGGGGGCCCTTTATCCTACGAGCAGTACTTC
v_call: TRBV2; d_call: TRBD1; clone_size: once; j_call: TRBJ2-7; cdr3_aa: CASCTDRGYEQYF; cdr3_nt: TGTGCCAGCTGCACGGACAGGGGTTACGAGCAGTACTTC
v_call: TRBV2; d_call: -; clone_size: few; j_call: TRBJ2-2; cdr3_aa: CASSEGVESTGELFF; cdr3_nt: TGTGCCAGCAGTGAGGGGGTAGAATCCACCGGGGAGCTGTTTTTT
v_call: TRBV12-3/TRBV12-4; d_call: -; clone_size: -; j_call: TRBJ2-2; cdr3_aa: CASSLGSAGTGELFF; cdr3_nt: TGTGCCAGCAGTTTAGGGTCGGCGGGAACCGGGGAGCTGTTTTTT
v_call: TRBV9; d_call: TRBD2; clone_size: few; j_call: TRBJ2-1; cdr3_aa: CASQRGRASVDEQFF; cdr3_nt: TGTGCCAGCCAACGGGGGAGGGCATCTGTCGATGAGCAGTTCTTC
v_call: TRBV7-3; d_call: TRBD1; clone_size: few; j_call: TRBJ2-1; cdr3_aa: CASSRDYQTGVSEQFF; cdr3_nt: TGTGCCAGCAGCCGTGATTACCAGACAGGGGTCTCCGAGCAGTTCTTC
v_call: TRBV6-1; d_call: TRBD1; clone_size: many; j_call: TRBJ1-5; cdr3_aa: CASTPGHRGQPQHF; cdr3_nt: TGTGCCAGCACCCCCGGACACAGGGGTCAGCCCCAGCATTTT
v_call: TRBV12-3/TRBV12-4; d_call: TRBD1; clone_size: many; j_call: TRBJ1-1; cdr3_aa: CASIRDRRTDTEAFF; cdr3_nt: TGTGCCAGCATCCGGGACAGGAGGACCGACACTGAAGCTTTCTTT
v_call: TRBV11-2; d_call: TRBD2; clone_size: -; j_call: TRBJ2-1; cdr3_aa: CASSEGLAGGPPYNEQFF; cdr3_nt: TGTGCCAGCAGCGAGGGACTAGCGGGAGGGCCCCCCTACAATGAGCAGTTCTTC
v_call: TRBV20-1; d_call: TRBD2; clone_size: many; j_call: TRBJ2-3; cdr3_aa: CSARDLFGLADTDTQYF; cdr3_nt: TGCAGTGCTAGAGATCTCTTTGGACTAGCGGACACAGATACGCAGTATTTT
v_call: TRBV20-1; d_call: -; clone_size: many; j_call: TRBJ1-4; cdr3_aa: CSARTGVSEKLFF; cdr3_nt: TGCAGTGCTAGGACCGGTGTTAGTGAAAAACTGTTTTTT
v_call: TRBV7-3; d_call: -; clone_size: few; j_call: TRBJ2-3; cdr3_aa: CASSLGSGLESTDTQYF; cdr3_nt: TGTGCCAGCAGCTTAGGGTCTGGTCTGGAAAGCACAGATACGCAGTATTTT
v_call: TRBV6-1; d_call: -; clone_size: few; j_call: TRBJ1-3; cdr3_aa: CASSPRGIGNTIYF; cdr3_nt: TGTGCCAGCAGTCCCCGAGGGATTGGAAACACCATATATTTT
v_call: TRBV30; d_call: -; clone_size: many; j_call: TRBJ1-2; cdr3_aa: CAGDLTANYGYTF; cdr3_nt: TGTGCCGGCGATTTGACAGCTAACTATGGCTACACCTTC
v_call: TRBV7-9; d_call: TRBD1; clone_size: few; j_call: TRBJ2-1; cdr3_aa: CASSPGTDDISSSYNEQFF; cdr3_nt: TGTGCCAGCAGCCCCGGGACAGACGATATCTCGAGCTCCTACAATGAGCAGTTCTTC
v_call: TRBV28; d_call: -; clone_size: many; j_call: TRBJ1-1; cdr3_aa: CASSYTGRKATEAFF; cdr3_nt: TGTGCCAGCAGCTATACAGGGAGAAAGGCCACTGAAGCTTTCTTT
v_call: TRBV28; d_call: TRBD2; clone_size: many; j_call: TRBJ2-1; cdr3_aa: CASSSRVSGGYYNEQFF; cdr3_nt: TGTGCCAGCAGTTCCCGAGTTAGCGGGGGTTACTACAATGAGCAGTTCTTC
v_call: TRBV12-3/TRBV12-4; d_call: -; clone_size: many; j_call: TRBJ1-1; cdr3_aa: CASSLIYRVAEAFF; cdr3_nt: TGTGCCAGCAGTTTAATTTACAGGGTGGCTGAAGCTTTCTTT
v_call: TRBV19; d_call: -; clone_size: -; j_call: TRBJ1-1; cdr3_aa: CASSIWEGSNTEAFF; cdr3_nt: TGTGCCAGTAGTATATGGGAGGGGTCGAACACTGAAGCTTTCTTT
v_call: TRBV4-1; d_call: -; clone_size: -; j_call: TRBJ2-3; cdr3_aa: CASSLHGTDTQYF; cdr3_nt: TGCGCCAGCAGCCTCCACGGGACAGATACGCAGTATTTT
v_call: TRBV20-1; d_call: -; clone_size: few; j_call: TRBJ2-7; cdr3_aa: CSAREDVNYEQYF; cdr3_nt: TGCAGTGCTAGGGAGGACGTAAACTACGAGCAGTACTTC
v_call: TRBV7-2; d_call: -; clone_size: many; j_call: TRBJ2-7; cdr3_aa: CASSPQLGSDEQYF; cdr3_nt: TGTGCCAGCAGCCCCCAACTAGGGTCTGACGAGCAGTACTTC
v_call: TRBV12-3/TRBV12-4; d_call: TRBD2; clone_size: -; j_call: TRBJ2-7; cdr3_aa: CASSLGVPVAGYEQYF; cdr3_nt: TGTGCCAGCAGTTTGGGTGTCCCCGTAGCGGGGTACGAGCAGTACTTC
v_call: TRBV6-1; d_call: TRBD1; clone_size: many; j_call: TRBJ1-1; cdr3_aa: CASRPRQGGTEAFF; cdr3_nt: TGTGCCAGCAGACCTCGACAGGGGGGCACTGAAGCTTTCTTT
v_call: TRBV30; d_call: TRBD2; clone_size: few; j_call: TRBJ2-7; cdr3_aa: CAWGPGTSGTYEQYF; cdr3_nt: TGTGCCTGGGGCCCCGGGACTAGCGGTACCTACGAGCAGTACTTC
v_call: TRBV5-1; d_call: -; clone_size: few; j_call: TRBJ2-2; cdr3_aa: CASSPALDSTGELFF; cdr3_nt: TGCGCCAGCAGTCCGGCCCTGGACAGCACCGGGGAGCTGTTTTTT
v_call: TRBV7-9; d_call: -; clone_size: many; j_call: TRBJ2-7; cdr3_aa: CASSPLPYEQYF; cdr3_nt: TGTGCCAGCAGCCCCCTGCCCTACGAGCAGTACTTC
v_call: TRBV6-1; d_call: TRBD2; clone_size: few; j_call: TRBJ2-5; cdr3_aa: CASSPSSGRKETQHF; cdr3_nt: TGTGCCAGCAGTCCCTCTAGCGGGAGAAAAGAGACCCAGCACTTC
v_call: TRBV27; d_call: TRBD1; clone_size: many; j_call: TRBJ1-2; cdr3_aa: CASSSGGTGDVYGYTF; cdr3_nt: TGTGCCAGCAGTTCGGGGGGGACAGGGGATGTCTATGGCTACACCTTC
v_call: TRBV3-1; d_call: -; clone_size: many; j_call: TRBJ1-1; cdr3_aa: CASSRNRANTEAFF; cdr3_nt: TGTGCCAGCAGCCGTAACAGGGCGAACACTGAAGCTTTCTTT
v_call: TRBV19; d_call: TRBD2; clone_size: few; j_call: TRBJ2-1; cdr3_aa: CASSASGKDSYNEQFF; cdr3_nt: TGTGCCAGTAGTGCGAGCGGGAAGGATTCCTACAATGAGCAGTTCTTC
v_call: TRBV9; d_call: -; clone_size: -; j_call: TRBJ2-3; cdr3_aa: CASSVVVGVGTDTQYF; cdr3_nt: TGTGCCAGCAGCGTAGTGGTGGGAGTCGGCACAGATACGCAGTATTTT
v_call: TRBV29-1; d_call: TRBD1; clone_size: many; j_call: TRBJ2-7; cdr3_aa: CSVDGTGDYEQYF; cdr3_nt: TGCAGCGTTGACGGGACAGGGGACTACGAGCAGTACTTC
v_call: TRBV11-2; d_call: -; clone_size: many; j_call: TRBJ2-2; cdr3_aa: CASSVTHGGELFF; cdr3_nt: TGTGCCAGCAGCGTCACTCATGGTGGGGAGCTGTTTTTT
v_call: TRBV2; d_call: TRBD2; clone_size: many; j_call: TRBJ2-3; cdr3_aa: CASSTPKRLTSGRSTDTQYF; cdr3_nt: TGTGCCAGCAGCACCCCGAAAAGACTCACTAGCGGACGAAGCACAGATACGCAGTATTTT
v_call: TRBV27; d_call: -; clone_size: -; j_call: TRBJ1-1; cdr3_aa: CASSLSSPGWTGTFF; cdr3_nt: TGTGCCAGCAGTTTATCCTCGCCGGGCTGGACGGGGACTTTCTTT
v_call: TRBV11-2; d_call: TRBD1; clone_size: many; j_call: TRBJ2-1; cdr3_aa: CASTPGRGLGEQFF; cdr3_nt: TGTGCCAGCACCCCGGGTAGGGGGCTGGGGGAGCAGTTCTTC
v_call: TRBV4-2; d_call: TRBD2; clone_size: -; j_call: TRBJ2-3; cdr3_aa: CASSHEVAGGQDTQYF; cdr3_nt: TGTGCCAGCAGCCATGAAGTAGCGGGAGGGCAAGATACGCAGTATTTT
v_call: TRBV27; d_call: -; clone_size: few; j_call: TRBJ2-4; cdr3_aa: CASSADSLLTKNIQYF; cdr3_nt: TGTGCCAGCAGTGCGGACAGCTTGCTAACCAAAAACATTCAGTACTTC
v_call: TRBV7-3; d_call: TRBD2; clone_size: -; j_call: TRBJ2-2; cdr3_aa: CASSPGLAGVLLITGELFF; cdr3_nt: TGTGCCAGCAGCCCCGGACTAGCGGGGGTTCTATTAATTACCGGGGAGCTGTTTTTT
v_call: TRBV20-1; d_call: -; clone_size: -; j_call: TRBJ2-1; cdr3_aa: CRAPPNEQFF; cdr3_nt: TGCCGTGCTCCCCCCAATGAGCAGTTCTTC
v_call: TRBV30; d_call: -; clone_size: many; j_call: TRBJ1-1; cdr3_aa: CAWRGLVAFF; cdr3_nt: TGTGCCTGGAGAGGCTTGGTAGCTTTCTTT
v_call: TRBV5-1; d_call: -; clone_size: -; j_call: TRBJ2-5; cdr3_aa: CASSVQAREGETQYF; cdr3_nt: TGCGCCAGCAGTGTGCAGGCCCGCGAGGGGGAGACCCAGTACTTC
v_call: TRBV12-3/TRBV12-4; d_call: -; clone_size: many; j_call: TRBJ2-7; cdr3_aa: CASSLARVGGDEQYF; cdr3_nt: TGTGCCAGCAGTTTAGCGCGGGTGGGAGGAGACGAGCAGTACTTC
v_call: TRBV6-6; d_call: -; clone_size: many; j_call: TRBJ2-5; cdr3_aa: CASSYGARETQYF; cdr3_nt: TGTGCCAGCAGTTACGGGGCGCGGGAGACCCAGTACTTC
v_call: TRBV12-3/TRBV12-4; d_call: TRBD1; clone_size: many; j_call: TRBJ2-5; cdr3_aa: CASSRQGRETQYF; cdr3_nt: TGTGCCAGCAGTCGACAGGGAAGAGAGACCCAGTACTTC
v_call: TRBV28; d_call: -; clone_size: many; j_call: TRBJ1-5; cdr3_aa: CASSHGQANQPQHF; cdr3_nt: TGTGCCAGCAGTCACGGCCAGGCGAATCAGCCCCAGCATTTT